This T cell receptor (beta chain) stems from a study of chemoradiotherapy in HPV16-positive cancers. Study-level findings and limits: Functional assays defining HPV-specific T cells used only a couple of HPV16-positive patients.

This clone was seen a few times. Its antigen is not identified. Trimming took 0 bases from V and 7 from J, leaving 10 bases between them. This CDR3 is built from 15 residues. Germline CDR1 MGHRA, CDR2 YSYEKL. The data were produced by immunoSEQ multiplex PCR, yet TCRdb's version contains in-frame clones alone and is incomplete. Of about 68,000 clones in the sample, 85% to 90% were seen once. This material consisted of blood, taken from a patient who underwent chemoradiotherapy. The gene calls are TRBV4-1 and TRBJ1-6, with D possibly TRBD1 on 5 matching bases. This TCR was sampled from a human donor with HPV-associated anogenital cancer. DNA of the CDR3: TGCGCCAGCAGCCAAGATTGGGGGGGGAATTCACCCCTCCACTTT. Amino acid sequence: CASSQDWGGNSPLHF.